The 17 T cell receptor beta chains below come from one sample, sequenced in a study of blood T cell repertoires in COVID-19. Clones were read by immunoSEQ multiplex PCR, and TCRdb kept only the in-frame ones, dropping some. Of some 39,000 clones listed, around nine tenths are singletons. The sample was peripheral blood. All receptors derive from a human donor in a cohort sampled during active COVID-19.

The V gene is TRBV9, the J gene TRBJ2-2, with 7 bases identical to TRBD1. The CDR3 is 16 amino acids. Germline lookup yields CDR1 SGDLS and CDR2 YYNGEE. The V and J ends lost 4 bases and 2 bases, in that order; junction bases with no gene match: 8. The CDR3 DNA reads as TGTGCCAGCAGCTGGTGGGACAGCCCTAACACCGGGGAGCTGTTTTTT. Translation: CASSWWDSPNTGELFF.

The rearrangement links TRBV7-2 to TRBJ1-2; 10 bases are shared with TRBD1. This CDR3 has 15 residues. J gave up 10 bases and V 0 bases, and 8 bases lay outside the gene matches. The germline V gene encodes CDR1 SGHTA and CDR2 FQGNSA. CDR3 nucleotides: TGTGCCAGCAGCTTAGCGCGGGACAGGGGTCGCGTCTACACCTTC. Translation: CASSLARDRGRVYTF.

The CDR3 reads CASSFSGHLYGYTF. CDR3 DNA: TGTGCCAGCAGTTTTTCAGGGCATCTCTATGGCTACACCTTC. This chain joins TRBV28 and TRBJ1-2; D possibly corresponds to TRBD1 (5 bases). V lost 3 bases, J lost 4 bases, and 12 bases lay in between. The CDR3 contains 14 residues. Looked up from germline, CDR1 is MDHEN and CDR2 is SYDVKM.

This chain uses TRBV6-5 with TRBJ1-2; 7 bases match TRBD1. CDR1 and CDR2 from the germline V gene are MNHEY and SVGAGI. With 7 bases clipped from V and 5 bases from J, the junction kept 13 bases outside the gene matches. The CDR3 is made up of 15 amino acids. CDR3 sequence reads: CASNEKTGTAYGYTF. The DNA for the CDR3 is TGTGCCAGCAACGAAAAAACCGGGACAGCTTATGGCTACACCTTC.

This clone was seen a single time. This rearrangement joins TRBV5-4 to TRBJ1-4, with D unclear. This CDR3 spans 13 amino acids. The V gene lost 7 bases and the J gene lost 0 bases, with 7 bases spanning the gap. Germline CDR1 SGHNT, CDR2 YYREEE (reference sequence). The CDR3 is CASAGTTNEKLFF. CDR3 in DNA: TGTGCCAGCGCCGGGACAACTAATGAAAAACTGTTTTTT.

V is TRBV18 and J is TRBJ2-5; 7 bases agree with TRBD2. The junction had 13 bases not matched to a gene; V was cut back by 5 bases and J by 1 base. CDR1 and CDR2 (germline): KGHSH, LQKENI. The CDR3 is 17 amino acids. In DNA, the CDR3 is TGTGCCAGCTCAGGCTCCAGGCTAGCGGCAAGCCAAGAGACCCAGTACTTC. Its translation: CASSGSRLAASQETQYF.

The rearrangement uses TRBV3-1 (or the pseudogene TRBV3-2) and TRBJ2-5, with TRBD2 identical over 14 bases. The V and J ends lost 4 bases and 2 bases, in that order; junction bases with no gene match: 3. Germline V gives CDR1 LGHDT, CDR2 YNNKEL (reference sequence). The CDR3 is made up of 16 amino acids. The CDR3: CASSRRTSGGQETQYF. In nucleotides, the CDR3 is TGTGCCAGCAGCCGACGGACTAGCGGGGGGCAAGAGACCCAGTACTTC.

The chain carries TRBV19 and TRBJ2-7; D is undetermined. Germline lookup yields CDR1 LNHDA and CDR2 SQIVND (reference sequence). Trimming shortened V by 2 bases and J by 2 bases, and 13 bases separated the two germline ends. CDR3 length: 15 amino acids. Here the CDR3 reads CASSIYKSATYEQYF. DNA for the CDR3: TGTGCCAGTAGTATATACAAAAGCGCGACCTACGAGCAGTACTTC. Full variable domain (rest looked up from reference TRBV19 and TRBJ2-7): DGGITQSPKYLFRKEGQNVTLSCEQNLNHDAMYWYRQDPGQGLRLIYYSQIVNDFQKGDIAEGYSVSREKKESFPLTVTSAQKNPTAFYLCASSIYKSATYEQYFGPGTRLTVT.

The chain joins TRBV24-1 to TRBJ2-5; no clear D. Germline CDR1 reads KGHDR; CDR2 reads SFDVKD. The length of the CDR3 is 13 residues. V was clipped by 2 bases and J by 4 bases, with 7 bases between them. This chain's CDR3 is CATSDYAGETQYF. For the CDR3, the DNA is TGTGCCACCAGTGATTACGCCGGAGAGACCCAGTACTTC.

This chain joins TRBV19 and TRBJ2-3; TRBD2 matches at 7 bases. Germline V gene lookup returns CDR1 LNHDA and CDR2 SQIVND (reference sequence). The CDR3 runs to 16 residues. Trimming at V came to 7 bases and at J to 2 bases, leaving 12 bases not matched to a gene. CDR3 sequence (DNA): TGTGCCAGTAAGGGGAGGGCAGAGAGGCCCACAGATACGCAGTATTTT. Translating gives CASKGRAERPTDTQYF. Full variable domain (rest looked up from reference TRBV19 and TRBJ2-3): DGGITQSPKYLFRKEGQNVTLSCEQNLNHDAMYWYRQDPGQGLRLIYYSQIVNDFQKGDIAEGYSVSREKKESFPLTVTSAQKNPTAFYLCASKGRAERPTDTQYFGPGTRLTVL.

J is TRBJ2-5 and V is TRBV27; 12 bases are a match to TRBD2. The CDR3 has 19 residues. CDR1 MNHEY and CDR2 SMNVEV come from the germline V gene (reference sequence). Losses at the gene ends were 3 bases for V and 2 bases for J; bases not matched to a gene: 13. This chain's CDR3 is CASSFRRTSGAPYQETQYF. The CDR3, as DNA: TGTGCCAGCAGTTTCCGTAGGACTAGCGGGGCTCCATATCAAGAGACCCAGTACTTC.

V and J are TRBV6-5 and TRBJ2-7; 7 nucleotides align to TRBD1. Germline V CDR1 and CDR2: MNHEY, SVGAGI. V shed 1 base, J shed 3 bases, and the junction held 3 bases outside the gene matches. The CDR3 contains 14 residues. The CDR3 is CASSYYTGDYEQYF. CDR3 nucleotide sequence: TGTGCCAGCAGTTACTACACAGGGGACTACGAGCAGTACTTC.

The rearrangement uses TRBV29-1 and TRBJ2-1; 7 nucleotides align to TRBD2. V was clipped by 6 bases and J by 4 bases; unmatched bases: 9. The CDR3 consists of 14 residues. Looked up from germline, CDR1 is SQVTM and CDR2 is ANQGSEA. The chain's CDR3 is CSVGRRLAYNEQFF. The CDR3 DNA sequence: TGCAGCGTCGGACGACGACTAGCTTACAATGAGCAGTTCTTC.

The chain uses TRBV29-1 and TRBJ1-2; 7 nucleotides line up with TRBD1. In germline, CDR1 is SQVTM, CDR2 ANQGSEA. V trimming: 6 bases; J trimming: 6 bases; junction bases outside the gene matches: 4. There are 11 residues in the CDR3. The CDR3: CSVGQANGYTF. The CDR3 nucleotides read TGCAGCGTCGGACAGGCAAATGGCTACACCTTC.

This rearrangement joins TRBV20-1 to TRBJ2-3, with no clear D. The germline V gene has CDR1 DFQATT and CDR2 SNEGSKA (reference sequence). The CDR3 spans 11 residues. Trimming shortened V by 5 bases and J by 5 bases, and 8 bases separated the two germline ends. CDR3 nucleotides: TGCAGTGCTTTGCGTCAAGATACGCAGTATTTT. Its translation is CSALRQDTQYF.

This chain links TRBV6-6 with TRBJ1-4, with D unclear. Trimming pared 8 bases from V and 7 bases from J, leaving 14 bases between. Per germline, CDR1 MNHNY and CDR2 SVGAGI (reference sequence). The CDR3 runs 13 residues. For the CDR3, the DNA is TGTGCCAGCCGGATGGAGGCGGGTGAAAAACTGTTTTTT. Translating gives CASRMEAGEKLFF.

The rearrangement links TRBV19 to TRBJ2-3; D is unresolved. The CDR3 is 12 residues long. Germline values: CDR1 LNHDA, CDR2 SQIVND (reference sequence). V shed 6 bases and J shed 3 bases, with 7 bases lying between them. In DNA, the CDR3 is TGTGCCAGTAGCCAACTAACAGATACGCAGTATTTT. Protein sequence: CASSQLTDTQYF.